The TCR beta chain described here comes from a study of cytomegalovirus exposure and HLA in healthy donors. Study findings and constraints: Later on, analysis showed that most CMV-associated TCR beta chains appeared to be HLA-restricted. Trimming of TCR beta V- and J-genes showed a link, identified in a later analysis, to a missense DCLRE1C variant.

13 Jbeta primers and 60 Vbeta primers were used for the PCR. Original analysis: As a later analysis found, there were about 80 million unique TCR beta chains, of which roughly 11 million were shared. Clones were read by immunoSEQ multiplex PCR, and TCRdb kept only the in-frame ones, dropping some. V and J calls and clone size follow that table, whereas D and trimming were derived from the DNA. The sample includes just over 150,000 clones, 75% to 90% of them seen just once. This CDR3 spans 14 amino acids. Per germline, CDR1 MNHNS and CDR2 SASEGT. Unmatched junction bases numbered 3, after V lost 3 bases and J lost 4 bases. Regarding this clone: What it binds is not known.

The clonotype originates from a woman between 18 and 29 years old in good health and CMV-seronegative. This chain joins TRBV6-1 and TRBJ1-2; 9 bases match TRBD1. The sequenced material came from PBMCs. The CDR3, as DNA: TGTGCCAGCAGTGAGACAGGGGGAGGCTATGGCTACACCTTC. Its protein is CASSETGGGYGYTF.